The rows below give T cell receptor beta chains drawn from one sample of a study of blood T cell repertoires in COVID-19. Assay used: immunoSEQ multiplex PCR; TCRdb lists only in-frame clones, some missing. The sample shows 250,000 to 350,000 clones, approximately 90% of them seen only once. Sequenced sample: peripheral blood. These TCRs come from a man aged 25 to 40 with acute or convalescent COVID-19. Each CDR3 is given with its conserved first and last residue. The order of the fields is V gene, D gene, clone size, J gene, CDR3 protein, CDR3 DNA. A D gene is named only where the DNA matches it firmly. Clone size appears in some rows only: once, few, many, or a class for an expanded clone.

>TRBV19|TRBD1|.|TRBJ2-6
CASSTDRAWVKVLTF
TGTGCCAGTAGTACCGACAGGGCTTGGGTGAAGGTCCTGACTTTC
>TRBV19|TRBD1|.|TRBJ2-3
CASSIEDRGLGDTQYF
TGTGCCAGTAGTATAGAGGACAGGGGGCTGGGAGATACGCAGTATTTT
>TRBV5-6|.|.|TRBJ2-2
CSSRMAYGGELFF
TGTTCTTCCAGAATGGCTTATGGCGGGGAGCTGTTTTTT
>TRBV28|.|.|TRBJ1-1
CASSLKGGAFF
TGTGCCAGCAGTTTGAAGGGGGGGGCTTTCTTT
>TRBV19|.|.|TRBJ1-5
CASSHQGRGQPQHF
TGTGCCAGTAGTCACCAGGGCAGGGGCCAGCCCCAGCATTTT
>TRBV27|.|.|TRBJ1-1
CASSLSGQGPEAFF
TGTGCCAGCAGTTTATCGGGGCAGGGTCCTGAAGCTTTCTTT
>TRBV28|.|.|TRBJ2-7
CASSVAGREQYF
TGTGCCAGCAGTGTGGCAGGGCGCGAGCAGTACTTC
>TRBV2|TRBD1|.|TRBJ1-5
CASSGTGDNQPQHF
TGTGCCAGCTCCGGGACAGGGGACAATCAGCCCCAGCATTTT
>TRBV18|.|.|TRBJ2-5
CASSSSLTGVQYF
TGTGCCAGCTCAAGCTCTTTGACAGGCGTCCAGTACTTC
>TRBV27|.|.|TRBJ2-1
CASSFLARQSSPYNEQFF
TGTGCCAGCAGTTTCTTGGCGCGACAATCCTCTCCCTACAATGAGCAGTTCTTC
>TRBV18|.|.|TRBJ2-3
CASSPRLGGGLDTQYF
TGTGCCAGCTCACCACGTTTGGGGGGGGGCCTGGATACGCAGTATTTT
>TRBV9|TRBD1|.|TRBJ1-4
CASSVMPGQGTEKLFF
TGTGCCAGCAGCGTAATGCCGGGACAGGGGACTGAAAAACTGTTTTTT
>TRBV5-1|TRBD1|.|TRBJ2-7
CASSSQGQGLGYEQYF
TGCGCCAGCAGCTCGCAAGGACAGGGGCTAGGCTACGAGCAGTACTTC
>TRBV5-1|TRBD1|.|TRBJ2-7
CASSPKGAGIGYEQYF
TGCGCCAGCAGCCCAAAGGGGGCAGGGATTGGCTACGAGCAGTACTTC
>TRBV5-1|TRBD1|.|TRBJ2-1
CASSLGLDRSNEQFF
TGCGCCAGCAGCTTGGGATTGGACAGGTCCAATGAGCAGTTCTTC
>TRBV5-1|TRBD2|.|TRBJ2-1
CASSYSTSGRYNEQFF
TGCGCCAGCAGCTACTCCACTAGCGGGAGATACAATGAGCAGTTCTTC
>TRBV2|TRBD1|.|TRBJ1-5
CASSGATGVQPQHF
TGTGCCAGCAGTGGGGCTACAGGGGTCCAGCCCCAGCATTTT
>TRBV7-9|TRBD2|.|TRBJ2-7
CASSATSGVSYEQYF
TGTGCCAGCAGCGCGACTAGCGGGGTCTCCTACGAGCAGTACTTC
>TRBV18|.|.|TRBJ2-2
CASSPQVPGELFF
TGTGCCAGCTCACCGCAGGTTCCCGGGGAGCTGTTTTTT
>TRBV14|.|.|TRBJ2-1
CASSQVSGEQFF
TGTGCCAGCAGCCAAGTTAGCGGCGAGCAGTTCTTC
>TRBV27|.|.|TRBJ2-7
CASSSPSGLEQYF
TGTGCCAGCAGTTCCCCCTCAGGGCTCGAGCAGTACTTC
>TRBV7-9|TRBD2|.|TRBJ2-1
CASSRDSGRAREQFF
TGTGCCAGCAGCCGAGATAGCGGGAGGGCCCGGGAGCAGTTCTTC
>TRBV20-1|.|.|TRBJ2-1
CSGGRNNEQFF
TGCAGCGGGGGGCGGAACAATGAGCAGTTCTTC
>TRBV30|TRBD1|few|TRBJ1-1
CAWSPRQGARGIF
TGTGCCTGGAGTCCACGACAGGGGGCGCGAGGAATCTTT
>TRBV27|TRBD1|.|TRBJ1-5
CASSLGTGGNQPQHF
TGTGCCAGCAGCCTCGGGACAGGGGGAAATCAGCCCCAGCATTTT
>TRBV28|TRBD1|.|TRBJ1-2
CASSLGQGKGYGYTF
TGTGCCAGCAGTTTAGGACAGGGTAAAGGGTATGGCTACACCTTC
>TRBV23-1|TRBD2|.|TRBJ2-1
CASSHERGGLVDTYNEQFF
TGCGCCAGCAGTCATGAGCGGGGGGGGCTAGTTGACACCTACAATGAGCAGTTCTTC
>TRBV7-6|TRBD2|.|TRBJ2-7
CASSSTPSGGARYEQYF
TGTGCCAGCAGCTCCACTCCAAGCGGGGGGGCCAGGTACGAGCAGTACTTC
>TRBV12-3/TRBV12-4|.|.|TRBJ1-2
CASSSASHYGYTF
TGTGCCAGCAGTTCAGCCAGTCACTATGGCTACACCTTC
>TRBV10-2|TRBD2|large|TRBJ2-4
CASSGRGLAGTTVKAKNIQYF
TGCGCCAGCAGTGGGCGGGGACTAGCGGGGACCACGGTTAAAGCCAAAAACATTCAGTACTTC
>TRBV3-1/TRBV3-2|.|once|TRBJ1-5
CASSQTRNQPQHF
TGTGCCAGCAGCCAAACACGAAATCAGCCCCAGCATTTT
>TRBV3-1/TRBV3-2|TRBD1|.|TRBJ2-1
CASSRPGTVKQFF
TGTGCCAGCAGCCGCCCCGGGACAGTTAAGCAGTTCTTC
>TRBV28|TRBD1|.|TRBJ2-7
CASREGQAYEQYF
TGTGCCAGCAGGGAAGGACAGGCCTACGAGCAGTACTTC
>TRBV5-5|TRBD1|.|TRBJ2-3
CASSLALGRGQDTQYF
TGTGCCAGCAGCTTGGCCCTGGGCAGGGGGCAAGATACGCAGTATTTT
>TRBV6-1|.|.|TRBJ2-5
CASSEQGETQYF
TGTGCCAGCAGTGAACAGGGGGAGACCCAGTACTTC
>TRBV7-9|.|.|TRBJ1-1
CASGDITEAFF
TGTGCCTCGGGGGATATCACTGAAGCTTTCTTT
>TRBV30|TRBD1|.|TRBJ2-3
CAWSPGQGFTDTQYF
TGTGCCTGGTCCCCCGGACAGGGGTTTACAGATACGCAGTATTTT
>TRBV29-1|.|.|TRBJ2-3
CSVRKYERGTDTQYF
TGCAGCGTCCGAAAATACGAAAGAGGCACAGATACGCAGTATTTT
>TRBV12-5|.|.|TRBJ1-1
CASVGQMNTEAFF
TGTGCTAGTGTCGGACAGATGAACACTGAAGCTTTCTTT
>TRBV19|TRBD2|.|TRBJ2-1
CASSIRLAGASSYNEQFF
TGTGCCAGTAGTATTCGACTAGCGGGAGCCAGCTCCTACAATGAGCAGTTCTTC
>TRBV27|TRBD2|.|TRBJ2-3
CASKQNSGGTDTQYF
TGTGCCAGCAAACAAAATAGCGGGGGCACAGATACGCAGTATTTT
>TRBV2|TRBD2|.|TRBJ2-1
CASRLAGAGEQFF
TGTGCCAGCAGACTAGCGGGAGCTGGCGAGCAGTTCTTC
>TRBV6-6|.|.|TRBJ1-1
CATYKGDLNTEAFF
TGTGCCACGTACAAGGGGGATTTGAACACTGAAGCTTTCTTT